The 17 T cell receptor beta chains reported below all come from one sample, sequenced in a study of T-cell memory formation after mild COVID-19. TCRdb re-analysed the 5' RACE reads in MiXCR, keeping a single row per CDR3 protein. The sample gives 35,000 to 50,000 distinct CDR3 sequences, over 5% of which show up once; around 0.81% is in the top ten. Sequenced input: PBMCs or a T cell subset sorted from them (not recorded which). These receptors all stem from an adult who had mild COVID-19 (a few samples of this study predate the infection). Cell type and time point are not known.

This clonotype was seen more than once but under ten times. The chain recombines TRBV6-5 with TRBJ1-2; D unresolved. V shed 2 bases and J shed 6 bases, with 13 bases lying between them. CDR1 is MNHEY, CDR2 SVGAGI, per germline. This CDR3 region has 14 residues. CDR3 residues: CASSYHQEADGYTF. CDR3 DNA: TGTGCCAGCAGTTACCATCAGGAGGCCGATGGCTACACCTTC.

This clonotype was observed many times. The CDR3 DNA is TGCGCCAGCAGCTGGGACAGGGGCACTGAAGCTTTCTTT. Encoded protein: CASSWDRGTEAFF. The chain uses TRBV5-1 and TRBJ1-1; 10 nucleotides align to TRBD1. V dropped 3 bases and J dropped 4; count of bases not matched to a gene: 0. The CDR3 totals 13 residues. Germline CDR1 and CDR2: SGHRS and YFSETQ.

This chain uses TRBV7-6 with TRBJ1-1; D is uncertain. The germline gives CDR1 SGHVS, CDR2 FNYEAQ. Trimming pared 0 bases from V and 4 bases from J, leaving 9 bases between. The CDR3 consists of 14 residues. The CDR3 DNA sequence: TGTGCCAGCAGCTTAGCGGCAAGTAGCACTGAAGCTTTCTTT. Translation gives CASSLAASSTEAFF.

This clonotype has a handful of counts. The genes are TRBV18 and TRBJ1-5, with 7 nucleotides matching TRBD1. Germline assignment: CDR1 KGHSH and CDR2 LQKENI. The CDR3 has 15 amino acids. The junction had 9 bases not matched to a gene; V was cut back by 5 bases and J by 5 bases. Here the CDR3 reads CASSSVQGKDQPQHF. The CDR3 DNA is TGTGCCAGCTCATCTGTACAGGGGAAGGATCAGCCCCAGCATTTT.

The genes are TRBV7-2 and TRBJ2-3, with a possible D match to TRBD2 (7 bases). V lost 2 bases and J 2 bases, leaving 11 bases between the germline ends. The germline V gene has CDR1 SGHTA and CDR2 FQGNSA. The CDR3 has 15 amino acids. Here the CDR3 DNA reads TGTGCCAGCAGCTTAAGCGGGACATACACAGATACGCAGTATTTT. Translating gives CASSLSGTYTDTQYF.

This clonotype was detected a few times. V and J are TRBV29-1 and TRBJ2-1; 8 bases are shared with TRBD2. The CDR3 is made up of 15 amino acids. After removal of 0 bases from V and 6 bases from J, the junction contained 7 bases not matched to a gene. Per the germline V gene, CDR1 is SQVTM and CDR2 is ANQGSEA. The CDR3 loop is CSVEDLSLAGNEQFF. As DNA, the CDR3 is TGCAGCGTTGAAGATCTTTCGCTAGCGGGCAATGAGCAGTTCTTC.

This clonotype has at least ten counts. The chain carries TRBV2 and TRBJ2-3; D perhaps matches TRBD2 (6 bases). This CDR3 region has 17 residues. Germline V gene data show CDR1 as SNHLY and CDR2 as FYNNEI. The V end lost 7 bases, the J end lost 4 bases, and 24 bases lay between the germline ends. CDR3 nucleotide sequence: TGTGCCAGCACCGAAGGGTATGGCTCGGGGGAGCCAGATACGCAGTATTTT. Translated: CASTEGYGSGEPDTQYF.

This clonotype appeared many times. The J gene is TRBJ1-2, the V gene TRBV7-2, with D perhaps matching TRBD1 (6 bases). V was shortened by 11 bases and J by 5 bases, with 15 bases between the two germline ends. The CDR3 sequence is 12 residues long. Germline CDR1 and CDR2: SGHTA and FQGNSA. The DNA of the CDR3 is TGTGCCCCAAGGTCGGGGGCGTATGGCTACACCTTC. This gives the protein CAPRSGAYGYTF.

This chain joins TRBV4-2 and TRBJ2-7, with 10 bases identical to TRBD2. The V gene end was trimmed by 4 bases and the J gene end by 1 base; junction bases not matched to a gene: 4. Germline lookup yields CDR1 LGHNA and CDR2 YNFKEQ. CDR3 size: 15 residues. The CDR3 here is CASSRGTSDSYEQYF. The CDR3 region has the DNA TGTGCCAGCAGCCGTGGGACTAGCGATTCCTACGAGCAGTACTTC.

This chain connects TRBV7-9 to TRBJ1-1; D perhaps matches TRBD1 (6 bases). Trimming shortened V by 3 bases and J by 4 bases, and 9 bases separated the two germline ends. The CDR3 covers 13 residues. Germline CDR1 SEHNR, CDR2 FQNEAQ (reference sequence). CDR3 protein: CASSLEGGTEAFF. Written as DNA, the CDR3 is TGTGCCAGCAGCTTGGAAGGGGGCACTGAAGCTTTCTTT.

This clonotype turned up a few times. The chain has TRBV11-2 and TRBJ2-3; D is undetermined. Germline CDR1 reads SGHAT; CDR2 reads FQNNGV. The CDR3 length is 14 residues. The V end was cut by 5 bases, the J end by 3 bases, with 12 bases between. CDR3 sequence reads: CASSPAGRTDTQYF. The DNA for the CDR3 is TGTGCCAGCAGCCCCGCCGGACGGACAGATACGCAGTATTTT.

This clonotype was seen repeatedly, ten times or more. The chain is built from TRBV4-2 and TRBJ2-2, with no clear D. Trimming removed 1 base from V and 5 bases from J, with 8 bases in between. Germline CDR1 reads LGHNA; CDR2 reads YNFKEQ. The CDR3 sequence is 14 residues long. The CDR3 loop reads CASSQAGLTGELFF. The CDR3 coding sequence is TGTGCCAGCAGCCAAGCGGGTTTAACCGGGGAGCTGTTTTTT.

This clonotype was counted ten times or more. The chain combines TRBV24-1 with TRBJ2-1, with 10 bases fitting TRBD2. J was trimmed by 8 bases and V by 4 bases; bases with no gene match: 7. Germline assignment: CDR1 KGHDR and CDR2 SFDVKD. The CDR3 has 15 amino acids. Here the CDR3 reads CATSESGRARYEQFF. DNA of the CDR3: TGTGCCACCAGTGAAAGCGGGAGGGCCCGGTATGAGCAGTTCTTC.

This clonotype came up many times. V is TRBV5-1 and J is TRBJ2-5, with 7 nucleotides matching TRBD2. V was clipped by 1 base and J by 1 base; unmatched bases: 7. This CDR3 comprises 16 residues. The V gene's germline CDR1 is SGHRS and CDR2 YFSETQ. DNA for the CDR3: TGCGCCAGCAGCTTGATTGGGGGGGTGATCCAAGAGACCCAGTACTTC. It translates to CASSLIGGVIQETQYF.

This clonotype was recorded many times. The J gene is TRBJ2-7, the V gene TRBV18; a possible D gene is TRBD1 (5 bases). CDR3 size: 14 residues. Germline V gene lookup returns CDR1 KGHSH and CDR2 LQKENI. The V gene lost 5 bases and the J gene lost 3 bases, with 14 bases spanning the gap. CDR3 DNA: TGTGCCAGCTCATACCGTGACAGAATCTACGAGCAGTACTTC. Translated: CASSYRDRIYEQYF.

This clonotype occurred many times. The V call is TRBV10-3, the J call TRBJ2-1; 12 positions agree with TRBD2. The CDR3 contains 15 residues. Germline V gene sequence: CDR1 ENHRY, CDR2 SYGVKD. Trimming removed 6 bases from V and 7 bases from J; junction bases left unmatched: 7. The CDR3 is CAISLAGGLENEQFF. CDR3 nucleotides: TGTGCCATCAGCCTAGCGGGGGGGCTGGAGAATGAGCAGTTCTTC.

Many counts were recorded for this clonotype. V gene TRBV5-1 combines with J gene TRBJ2-5; D gene unclear. Looked up from germline, CDR1 is SGHRS and CDR2 is YFSETQ. Trimming took off 3 bases at V and 1 base at J, with 7 bases between the two ends. The CDR3 length is 13 residues. CDR3 amino acids: CASSWISQETQYF. As DNA, the CDR3 is TGCGCCAGCAGCTGGATCAGCCAAGAGACCCAGTACTTC.